What follows are 19 T cell receptor beta chains derived from one specimen sequenced in a study of T cells in Graves' hyperthyroidism and ophthalmopathy. TCR beta CDR3 regions were amplified from RNA. Researchers ran a first-round RT-PCR on the TCR CDR3 using the HTBI primer set. From the multiplex PCR reads, TCRdb called clonotypes with MiXCR, one entry per CDR3 protein. The profile shows a few hundred thousand distinct CDR3 sequences, roughly 13% of them singletons. Sequencing used blood. Receptor source: a woman between 40 and 50 years old with Graves' ophthalmopathy.

This clonotype was detected only a few times. The chain recombines TRBV20-1 with TRBJ2-2; 14 bases map to TRBD2. Looked up from germline, CDR1 is DFQATT and CDR2 is SNEGSKA (reference sequence). The CDR3 spans 19 residues. J was trimmed by 6 bases and V by 1 base; bases with no gene match: 13. In DNA form, the CDR3 reads TGCAGTGCTAGAGTTACCCCCGGGACTAGCGGGAGATTAGCCGGGGAGCTGTTTTTT. Translated: CSARVTPGTSGRLAGELFF.

There are many counts of this clonotype. V gene TRBV7-9 combines with J gene TRBJ2-7; 11 bases agree with TRBD1. The CDR3 has 16 residues. Germline V gives CDR1 SEHNR, CDR2 FQNEAQ (reference sequence). After removal of 5 bases from V and 3 bases from J, the junction contained 9 bases not matched to a gene. Written as DNA, the CDR3 is TGTGCCAGCAGCCCGCGGACAGGGGGCGCTTTCTACGAGCAGTACTTC. Protein: CASSPRTGGAFYEQYF.

This clonotype was observed at least ten times. J is TRBJ2-1 and V is TRBV2; D is unclear. The germline gives CDR1 SNHLY, CDR2 FYNNEI. The CDR3 spans 16 residues. Trimming shortened V by 3 bases and J by 3 bases, and 15 bases separated the two germline ends. Here the CDR3 reads CASSEGHQSVYNEQFF. In DNA, the CDR3 is TGTGCCAGCAGTGAGGGTCACCAGAGTGTCTACAATGAGCAGTTCTTC. The variable domain in full, completed from reference TRBV2 and TRBJ2-1, reads EPEVTQTPSHQVTQMGQEVILRCVPISNHLYFYWYRQILGQKVEFLVSFYNNEISEKSEIFDDQFSVERPDGSNFTLKIRSTKLEDSAMYFCASSEGHQSVYNEQFFGPGTRLTVL.

This chain joins TRBV20-1 and TRBJ2-3; either TRBD1 or TRBD2 may supply D (9 bases each). This CDR3 has 18 amino acids. V dropped 2 bases and J dropped 1 base, with 22 bases sitting between them. The V gene's germline CDR1 is DFQATT and CDR2 SNEGSKA (reference sequence). The CDR3 is CSARRTGDSGSRTDTQYF. DNA of the CDR3: TGCAGTGCTAGAAGGACAGGGGATAGCGGGAGCCGCACAGATACGCAGTATTTT.

In this sample, this clonotype turned up many times. The chain has TRBV11-2 and TRBJ1-3, with 7 bases lining up with TRBD1. The CDR3 spans 15 residues. J gave up 1 base and V 5 bases, and 5 bases lay outside the gene matches. CDR1 and CDR2 from the germline V gene are SGHAT and FQNNGV. In DNA form, the CDR3 reads TGTGCCAGCAGCCCAACAGGGGTGTCTGGAAACACCATATATTTT. This gives the protein CASSPTGVSGNTIYF.

This clonotype was counted only a few times. The chain combines TRBV24-1 with TRBJ1-5; D gene unclear. Trimming cost V 0 bases and J 10 bases, with 6 bases left between them. The germline V gene has CDR1 KGHDR and CDR2 SFDVKD. This CDR3 is 12 amino acids long. The CDR3 is CATSDLLGPQHF. The CDR3 DNA reads as TGTGCCACCAGTGATTTGTTGGGTCCCCAGCATTTT.

In its sample, this clonotype was seen many times. This sequence joins TRBV10-3 and TRBJ2-5; a weak D match, TRBD1 (6 bases). The CDR3 is 11 residues long. Trimming took off 5 bases at V and 5 bases at J, with 6 bases between the two ends. The germline V gene has CDR1 ENHRY and CDR2 SYGVKD. Here the CDR3 DNA reads TGTGCCATCAGTAGGGGGGAGACCCAGTACTTC. As protein: CAISRGETQYF.

This clonotype has at least ten counts. This chain uses TRBV14 with TRBJ2-1; D is ambiguous. Germline CDR1 is SGHDN and CDR2 is FVKESK. The length of the CDR3 is 15 residues. The V gene lost 2 bases and the J gene lost 8 bases, with 16 bases spanning the gap. The CDR3 reads CASSQLGRASDEQFF. Here the CDR3 DNA reads TGTGCCAGCAGCCAATTAGGTAGAGCCAGTGATGAGCAGTTCTTC.

This clonotype has only a few counts. CDR3 DNA sequence: TGTGCCAGCAGCCTTGGACTAGCGGGAGGTCAAGGCATTCAGTACTTC. This codes for CASSLGLAGGQGIQYF. This sequence joins TRBV3-1 and TRBJ2-4; 14 nucleotides agree with TRBD2. J gave up 9 bases and V 4 bases, and 8 bases lay outside the gene matches. This CDR3 comprises 16 residues. The germline V gene encodes CDR1 LGHDT and CDR2 YNNKEL (reference sequence).

This clonotype was recorded at least ten times. The V call is TRBV5-1, the J call TRBJ2-7, with D unresolved. CDR1 and CDR2 from the germline V gene are SGHRS and YFSETQ. V was cut by 2 bases and J by 7 bases, with 13 bases left in between. The CDR3 is 13 residues long. The DNA for the CDR3 is TGCGCCAGCAGCTTCTCTGGGCGTGGAGAGCAGTACTTC. It encodes CASSFSGRGEQYF.

CDR3 nucleotides: TGTGCCAGCTCACTAGCGTCACAAGAGACCCAGTACTTC. Its translation is CASSLASQETQYF. The chain is built from TRBV18 and TRBJ2-5; a possible D gene is TRBD2 (5 bases). The germline V gene has CDR1 KGHSH and CDR2 LQKENI. The CDR3 loop spans 13 amino acids. Trimming removed 4 bases from V and 2 bases from J, with 8 bases in between.

The V call is TRBV11-2, the J call TRBJ2-7, with 8 bases matching TRBD1. The trim removed 5 bases at V and 6 bases at J, leaving 9 bases unmatched. The CDR3 extends over 14 amino acids. CDR1 and CDR2 from the germline V gene are SGHAT and FQNNGV. CDR3 sequence reads: CASSPRQGLGEQYF. CDR3 nucleotide sequence: TGTGCCAGCAGCCCCAGACAGGGGCTGGGCGAGCAGTACTTC.

This clonotype came up many times. This sequence joins TRBV19 and TRBJ1-5, with 9 nucleotides matching TRBD1. The CDR3 is made up of 15 amino acids. The J segment lost 0 bases and the V segment lost 3 bases, leaving 0 bases of the junction unmatched. Germline CDR1 is LNHDA and CDR2 is SQIVND (reference sequence). This chain's CDR3 is CASSMDRGSNQPQHF. CDR3 DNA: TGTGCCAGTAGTATGGACAGGGGTAGCAATCAGCCCCAGCATTTT.

In this sample, this clonotype turned up many times. V and J are TRBV6-1 and TRBJ1-2; the match to TRBD1 covers 8 bases. Germline trimming cut 5 bases from V and 8 bases from J; bases unmatched to any gene: 13. Germline CDR1 and CDR2: MNHNS and SASEGT. This CDR3 contains 15 residues. In nucleotides, the CDR3 is TGTGCCAGCAGTTCGGCCGGACAGGGACGGGGAGGCTACACCTTC. The encoded protein is CASSSAGQGRGGYTF.

This clonotype was picked up many times. J is TRBJ1-1 and V is TRBV11-3, with 12 bases matching TRBD1. With 5 bases clipped from V and 4 bases from J, the junction kept 8 bases outside the gene matches. Germline CDR1 reads SGHNT; CDR2 reads YENEEA. This CDR3 comprises 16 residues. As DNA, the CDR3 is TGTGCCAGCAGCCCAGGGCGGGGACAGGGGGCCACTGAAGCTTTCTTT. This encodes CASSPGRGQGATEAFF.

V usage is TRBV19 and J usage is TRBJ1-2; D uncertain. This CDR3 has 13 residues. Trimming took 3 bases from V and 6 from J, leaving 11 bases between them. Germline-derived CDR1 and CDR2 are LNHDA and SQIVND (reference sequence). The CDR3 is CASSIARIDGYTF. CDR3 DNA sequence: TGTGCCAGTAGTATCGCCAGGATTGATGGCTACACCTTC.

This clonotype was seen only a few times. V gene TRBV6-1 combines with J gene TRBJ2-4; perhaps TRBD1 as D (7 bases). The CDR3 spans 16 residues. V was clipped by 5 bases and J by 4 bases, with 18 bases between them. Germline lookup yields CDR1 MNHNS and CDR2 SASEGT. This chain's CDR3 is CASSRGTASQKNIQYF. The DNA of the CDR3 is TGTGCCAGCAGTCGGGGGACAGCGTCACAAAAAAACATTCAGTACTTC.

This clonotype showed up many times. The rearrangement joins TRBV20-1 to TRBJ1-1; the D is unclear. Trimming cost V 1 base and J 7 bases, with 13 bases left between them. CDR1 is DFQATT and CDR2 is SNEGSKA in the germline V gene (reference sequence). This CDR3 is built from 13 residues. In nucleotides, the CDR3 is TGCAGTGCTAGAGTCGGGCCCTGGGATGAAGCTTTCTTT. Its protein product is CSARVGPWDEAFF.

The chain is built from TRBV27 and TRBJ1-2; weak D call: TRBD1 (6 bases). Trimming shortened V by 5 bases and J by 8 bases, and 15 bases separated the two germline ends. Germline CDR1 reads MNHEY; CDR2 reads SMNVEV (reference sequence). The CDR3 is 13 residues long. CDR3 in DNA: TGTGCCAGCAGTACGCCGAACAGGGAAGGCTACACCTTC. It codes for CASSTPNREGYTF.